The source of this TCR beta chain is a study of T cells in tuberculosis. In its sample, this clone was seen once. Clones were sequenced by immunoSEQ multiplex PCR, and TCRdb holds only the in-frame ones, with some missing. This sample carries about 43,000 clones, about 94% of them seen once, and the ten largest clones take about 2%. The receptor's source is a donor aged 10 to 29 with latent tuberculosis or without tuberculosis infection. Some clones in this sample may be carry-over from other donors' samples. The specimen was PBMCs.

The CDR3 here is CASSIIGQGSGYTF. The DNA for the CDR3 is TGTGCCAGCAGCATAATCGGACAGGGCAGTGGCTACACCTTC. V and J are TRBV9 and TRBJ1-2; TRBD1 matches 8 bases. J gave up 7 bases and V 4 bases, and 9 bases lay outside the gene matches. The CDR3 totals 14 residues. In germline, CDR1 is SGDLS, CDR2 YYNGEE.